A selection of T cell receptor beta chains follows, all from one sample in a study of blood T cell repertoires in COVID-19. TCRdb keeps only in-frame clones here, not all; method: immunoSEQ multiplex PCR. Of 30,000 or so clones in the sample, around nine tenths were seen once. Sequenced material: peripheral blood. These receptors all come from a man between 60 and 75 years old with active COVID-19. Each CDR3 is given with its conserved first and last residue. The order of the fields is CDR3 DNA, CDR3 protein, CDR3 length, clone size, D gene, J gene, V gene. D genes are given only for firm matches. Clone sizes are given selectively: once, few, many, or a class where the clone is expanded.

CDR3nt: TGTGCCAGCAGCGCGCCGGGACTTCAGAACACCGGGGAGCTGTTTTTT
CDR3aa: CASSAPGLQNTGELFF
len: 16
abundance: NA
d_gene: NA
j_gene: TRBJ2-2
v_gene: TRBV9

CDR3nt: TGTGCCAGCAGCGCACTGACTAGCAGTGAGCAGTTCTTC
CDR3aa: CASSALTSSEQFF
len: 13
abundance: NA
d_gene: TRBD2
j_gene: TRBJ2-1
v_gene: TRBV9

CDR3nt: TGTGCCAGCGGGCATCAGCCCCAGCATTTT
CDR3aa: CASGHQPQHF
len: 10
abundance: NA
d_gene: NA
j_gene: TRBJ1-5
v_gene: TRBV27

CDR3nt: TGTGCCAGCAGCTTAGACAGGGGGTCGAATAATTCACCCCTCCACTTT
CDR3aa: CASSLDRGSNNSPLHF
len: 16
abundance: once
d_gene: TRBD1
j_gene: TRBJ1-6
v_gene: TRBV7-8

CDR3nt: TGTGCCACCCACAGCGGGGGGTCCGGGGAGCTGTTTTTT
CDR3aa: CATHSGGSGELFF
len: 13
abundance: NA
d_gene: TRBD2
j_gene: TRBJ2-2
v_gene: TRBV10-3

CDR3nt: TGTGCCAGCAGCCTCAAGGACAGTAATGAAAAACTGTTTTTT
CDR3aa: CASSLKDSNEKLFF
len: 14
abundance: NA
d_gene: NA
j_gene: TRBJ1-4
v_gene: TRBV9

CDR3nt: TGTGCCAGCAGCCAAGAATTGGGGCTTCGCAATCAGCCCCAGCATTTT
CDR3aa: CASSQELGLRNQPQHF
len: 16
abundance: NA
d_gene: NA
j_gene: TRBJ1-5
v_gene: TRBV4-2

CDR3nt: TGTGCCAGCAGTAGGGACAGTCGGGGTCCTAGGAACGAGCAGTACTTC
CDR3aa: CASSRDSRGPRNEQYF
len: 16
abundance: NA
d_gene: NA
j_gene: TRBJ2-7
v_gene: TRBV21-1

CDR3nt: TGTGCCAGCAGCTTAGGACCGGGGAGTGGGGAGACCCAGTACTTC
CDR3aa: CASSLGPGSGETQYF
len: 15
abundance: NA
d_gene: NA
j_gene: TRBJ2-5
v_gene: TRBV11-2

CDR3nt: TGTGCCAGCAGAGCGGGAGGGCCCACCGGGGAGCTGTTTTTT
CDR3aa: CASRAGGPTGELFF
len: 14
abundance: NA
d_gene: TRBD2
j_gene: TRBJ2-2
v_gene: TRBV6-5

CDR3nt: TGTGCCAGCAGCCTTCGACAGGATTCACCCCTCCACTTT
CDR3aa: CASSLRQDSPLHF
len: 13
abundance: NA
d_gene: NA
j_gene: TRBJ1-6
v_gene: TRBV6-2/TRBV6-3

CDR3nt: TGTGCCAGCTCACAAGGGACAGGGGAATCCTACGAGCAGTACTTC
CDR3aa: CASSQGTGESYEQYF
len: 15
abundance: NA
d_gene: TRBD1
j_gene: TRBJ2-7
v_gene: TRBV18

CDR3nt: TGCGCCAGCAGCTCAGTACCGGGACTAGCTTCAGATACGCAGTATTTT
CDR3aa: CASSSVPGLASDTQYF
len: 16
abundance: once
d_gene: TRBD2
j_gene: TRBJ2-3
v_gene: TRBV5-1

CDR3nt: TGTGCCAGCAGCCCCCGGACAGGGACTGTAGGAGAGCAGTACTTC
CDR3aa: CASSPRTGTVGEQYF
len: 15
abundance: NA
d_gene: TRBD1
j_gene: TRBJ2-7
v_gene: TRBV9

CDR3nt: TGTGCCAGCAGCTTAGGACTAGCGGGAGGGCCCGAAGAGACCCAGTACTTC
CDR3aa: CASSLGLAGGPEETQYF
len: 17
abundance: NA
d_gene: TRBD2
j_gene: TRBJ2-5
v_gene: TRBV5-6

CDR3nt: TGTGCCAGCAGCTTAGGCCGGGGACCAGCGGGGGGATCCTACAATGAGCAGTTCTTC
CDR3aa: CASSLGRGPAGGSYNEQFF
len: 19
abundance: medium-sized
d_gene: TRBD2
j_gene: TRBJ2-1
v_gene: TRBV11-3